The T cell receptor beta chain under discussion was sequenced for a study of immune evolution from preneoplasia to lung adenocarcinoma (dated by TCRdb to the early 2020s). At the level of the whole study: The study profiled immune contexture across lung adenocarcinoma precursors and invasive adenocarcinoma using immune gene expression, TCR sequencing and multiplex immunofluorescence. The overall cohort was made up of 53 patients with pulmonary nodules who had surgical resection. It was reported in the study that over a hundred samples were used for TCR sequencing. The immune data were combined with whole exome sequencing and methylation data from the same cohort of nodules. A total of around 52 patients contributed TCR sequencing data. Resected precursor lesions (AAH, AIS, MIA) and invasive adenocarcinomas were each compared against paired morphologically normal lung tissue. POLYSOLVER was used to infer Class I HLA alleles from exome data, while LOHHLA was used to detect allele-specific HLA loss. Sample size was determined by specimen availability and not by a prior power calculation.

The immunoSEQ hsTCRbeta Kit was used to sequence TCR beta CDR3 regions from DNA. Per the source publication's procedure: TCR sequencing data were analysed with the ImmunoSEQ Analyzer. T cell clonality was defined as 1 minus Pielou's evenness, calculated on productive rearrangements. The inverse Simpson index, applied to productive templates, was used to measure T cell diversity. T cell density was defined as TCR beta template counts normalized to usable DNA, with usable DNA estimated by amplifying and sequencing housekeeping genes. TCR metrics were compared across histologic stages using two-sided Kruskal-Wallis tests. TCRdb provides this immuneACCESS table in a form limited to in-frame rearrangements. Some clones are lacking; in checked studies, under half of them reflect an unresolved V gene, and why the rest are absent is not known. From that table come the V and J calls and clone size; the DNA was used to work out D and trimming. The sample table contains 2,500 or so clones; only one count was recorded for less than 85% of them. Clones ranked in the top ten supply around 17% of the sample.

A word on this clone: Its binding antigen is unknown. Base qualities are not at hand, and no much larger clone is one base apart.

Study-wide conclusions, independent of this receptor: Clonality was highest in normal lung, while later-stage lesions appeared to show lower clonality but higher T cell density and diversity. The findings were based on association rather than direct causation, and larger cohorts with long-term follow-up and longitudinal biopsies were deemed needed. The highest top T cell clone frequencies were observed in normal lung, and a progressive decrease in top T cell clone frequencies appeared to occur from AAH through AIS, MIA and invasive adenocarcinoma. Because all patients came from Japan and China, whether the findings apply to Western populations was uncertain.

Taken from the germline V gene, the CDR1 and CDR2 loops are MNHEY and SVGAGI. The CDR3, from cysteine to phenylalanine, totals 14 residues. Only the CDR3 region is kept as DNA, spanning 42 bases read in frame from base 1. The junction shows trimming of 3 bases on V and 4 bases on J, and the gene matches do not reach 5 bases of it. Resection was performed on patients in Japan or China between the mid-2010s and the late 2010s. Histologic diagnosis of each case was confirmed independently by two lung cancer pathologists on H&E slides. FFPE tissue was used for DNA isolation with the AllPrep DNA/RNA FFPE Kit.

Sequenced material: FFPE adjacent normal lung tissue. The rearrangement combines TRBV6-5 with TRBJ2-7; 8 of the junction bases match TRBD2. The sequence came from a person between 65 and 79 years old with lung adenocarcinoma. The DNA reads as follows: TGTGCCAGCAGTTATACCAGCGGGGGATACGAGCAGTACTTC. This encodes CASSYTSGGYEQYF.